The 31 T cell receptor beta chains below come from one sample, sequenced in a study of blood T cell repertoires in COVID-19 (dated by TCRdb to about 2020). The library was built by means of the immunoSEQ multiplex PCR assay. TCRdb holds this immuneACCESS table with in-frame rearrangements only. Some clones are missing; in checked studies, unresolved V genes explain under half, and the rest has no known cause. The sample includes some 38,000 clones, with 80% observed a single time. The biggest ten clones account for around 15% of the sample. The sequencing input was peripheral blood. The receptor source for this set is a woman aged 70-85 years with acute or convalescent COVID-19.

V gene TRBV18 combines with J gene TRBJ1-5, with D possibly being TRBD1 (5 bases). V shed 3 bases and J shed 4 bases, with 13 bases lying between them. The length of the CDR3 is 15 residues. Germline CDR1 and CDR2: KGHSH and LQKENI. For the CDR3, the DNA is TGTGCCAGCTCACCTATTTCAGGGTTAAATCAGCCCCAGCATTTT. Its translation: CASSPISGLNQPQHF.

Here the CDR3 reads CASSETGLAGNEQFF. CDR3 DNA sequence: TGTGCCAGCAGTGAGACAGGACTAGCAGGTAATGAGCAGTTCTTC. The genes are TRBV2 and TRBJ2-1; 8 bases agree with TRBD2. V lost 3 bases and J lost 7; bases outside the gene matches: 8. This CDR3 comprises 15 residues. Germline CDR1 is SNHLY and CDR2 is FYNNEI.

The chain couples TRBV20-1 to TRBJ2-7; 7 nucleotides line up with TRBD1. Germline assignment: CDR1 DFQATT and CDR2 SNEGSKA (reference sequence). The CDR3 extends over 14 amino acids. The junction had 7 bases not matched to a gene; V was cut back by 3 bases and J by 2 bases. The CDR3 nucleotides are TGCAGTGCTAGTGTGGGGACAGTCACCTACGAGCAGTACTTC. Translating gives CSASVGTVTYEQYF.

The chain has TRBV28 and TRBJ1-5; 9 nucleotides line up with TRBD1. Looked up from germline, CDR1 is MDHEN and CDR2 is SYDVKM. This CDR3 has 15 amino acids. V shed 4 bases and J 3 bases; nucleotides not matched to a gene: 4. The CDR3 here is CASSSGQGPNQPQHF. The CDR3 bases are TGTGCCAGCAGTTCGGGACAGGGCCCCAATCAGCCCCAGCATTTT. Full variable domain (remainder filled in from reference TRBV28 and TRBJ1-5): DVKVTQSSRYLVKRTGEKVFLECVQDMDHENMFWYRQDPGLGLRLIYFSYDVKMKEKGDIPEGYSVSREKKERFSLILESASTNQTSMYLCASSSGQGPNQPQHFGDGTRLSIL.

The chain links TRBV7-2 to TRBJ1-2, with 10 nucleotides matching TRBD1. CDR1 and CDR2 from the germline V gene are SGHTA and FQGNSA. Trimming took 3 bases from V and 2 from J; bases not matched to a gene: 3. CDR3 length equals 15 residues. CDR3 in DNA: TGTGCCAGCAGCTTCCGACAGGGGGCAAACTATGGCTACACCTTC. This codes for CASSFRQGANYGYTF.

This chain uses TRBV7-2 with TRBJ1-5, with 7 positions matching TRBD1. V was clipped by 4 bases and J by 0 bases; unmatched bases: 6. The CDR3 has 16 residues. CDR1 and CDR2 from the germline V gene are SGHTA and FQGNSA. The CDR3 bases are TGTGCCAGCAGCTACTACAGGGGATATAGCAATCAGCCCCAGCATTTT. This encodes CASSYYRGYSNQPQHF.

V usage is TRBV30 and J usage is TRBJ1-2; 8 nucleotides align to TRBD1. J was trimmed by 4 bases and V by 5 bases; bases with no gene match: 9. Germline lookup yields CDR1 GTSNPN and CDR2 SVGIG (reference sequence). CDR3 length: 14 residues. The CDR3 region has the DNA TGTGCCTGGTTTTCCGACAGGGGAGGCTATGGCTACACCTTC. Residues: CAWFSDRGGYGYTF.

The V gene is TRBV10-3, the J gene TRBJ2-2, with D maybe TRBD1 (6 bases). V was pared by 6 bases and J by 4 bases, with 12 bases between. The CDR3 has 14 residues. Germline loops: CDR1 ENHRY, CDR2 SYGVKD. In DNA, the CDR3 is TGTGCCATCAGAAGACAGGATGCCACCGGGGAGCTGTTTTTT. This encodes CAIRRQDATGELFF.

V usage is TRBV24-1 and J usage is TRBJ1-2; a weak D match, TRBD1 (6 bases). CDR3 length: 16 residues. V shed 5 bases and J shed 5 bases, with 20 bases lying between them. The germline V gene encodes CDR1 KGHDR and CDR2 SFDVKD. The CDR3: CATSGRGGDGRYGYTF. CDR3 DNA sequence: TGTGCCACCAGTGGAAGGGGGGGCGACGGCCGTTATGGCTACACCTTC.

The chain joins TRBV29-1 to TRBJ1-4; D might be TRBD1 (5 bases). The V end lost 1 base, the J end lost 4 bases, and 10 bases lay between the germline ends. The CDR3 has 14 amino acids. Looked up from germline, CDR1 is SQVTM and CDR2 is ANQGSEA. CDR3 DNA sequence: TGCAGCGTTGAAGGAGGGGACTTTAATGAAAAACTGTTTTTT. Amino acids: CSVEGGDFNEKLFF.

The rearrangement uses TRBV18 and TRBJ2-1; 9 nucleotides align to TRBD1. V was clipped by 6 bases and J by 1 base; unmatched bases: 4. This CDR3 is 15 amino acids long. Germline assignment: CDR1 KGHSH and CDR2 LQKENI. CDR3 nucleotide sequence: TGTGCCAGCTCCGGACAGGGGCCTTCCTACAATGAGCAGTTCTTC. It is translated as CASSGQGPSYNEQFF.

CDR3 nucleotide sequence: TGTGCCAGCAGTTTCGCGGGTCGGGAGGGCAATGAGCAGTTCTTC. It is translated as CASSFAGREGNEQFF. The V and J genes are TRBV6-5 and TRBJ2-1; 8 nucleotides line up with TRBD2. Germline V gene sequence: CDR1 MNHEY, CDR2 SVGAGI. J gave up 6 bases and V 4 bases, and 8 bases lay outside the gene matches. The CDR3 loop spans 15 amino acids.

The rearrangement joins TRBV28 to TRBJ1-6, with D tentatively TRBD1 (5 bases). The CDR3 loop spans 15 amino acids. CDR1 is MDHEN and CDR2 is SYDVKM in the germline V gene. Trimming took off 5 bases at V and 13 bases at J, with 21 bases between the two ends. The CDR3 protein is CASSPPDIPGKPLHF. CDR3 DNA: TGTGCCAGCAGTCCCCCGGACATTCCAGGGAAGCCCCTCCACTTT.

The chain carries TRBV5-1 and TRBJ2-7; 9 bases agree with TRBD1. The CDR3 length is 16 residues. Germline V gene data show CDR1 as SGHRS and CDR2 as YFSETQ. V was pared by 2 bases and J by 5 bases, with 11 bases of the junction left unmatched. CDR3 DNA sequence: TGCGCCAGCAGCTTTGCGCCGGGACAGGGTACCGACGAGCAGTACTTC. The encoded protein is CASSFAPGQGTDEQYF.

The chain employs TRBV5-1 and TRBJ2-7, with 13 bases lining up with TRBD2. Losses at the gene ends were 0 bases for V and 2 bases for J; bases not matched to a gene: 2. This CDR3 is built from 16 residues. Germline V gene data show CDR1 as SGHRS and CDR2 as YFSETQ. The CDR3, as DNA: TGCGCCAGCAGCTTGGGTACTAGCGGGGGGGCCTACGAGCAGTACTTC. Protein product: CASSLGTSGGAYEQYF.

DNA for the CDR3: TGTGCCAGCTCACTGCGGGGGGAGCTGTTTTTT. Translating it yields CASSLRGELFF. The chain combines TRBV18 with TRBJ2-2; D is uncertain. Germline loops: CDR1 KGHSH, CDR2 LQKENI. Trimming removed 4 bases at V and 8 bases at J, with 5 bases between. This CDR3 is built from 11 residues. The complete variable domain, with remaining parts taken from reference TRBV18 and TRBJ2-2, reads NAGVMQNPRHLVRRRGQEARLRCSPMKGHSHVYWYRQLPEEGLKFMVYLQKENIIDESGMPKERFSAEFPKEGPSILRIQQVVRGDSAAYFCASSLRGELFFGEGSRLTVL.

The rearrangement joins TRBV19 to TRBJ2-5; D ambiguous. V dropped 4 bases and J dropped 1 base, with 10 bases sitting between them. CDR3 length: 14 amino acids. CDR1 and CDR2 (germline): LNHDA, SQIVND (reference sequence). CDR3 region: CASSTTTTQETQYF. CDR3 nucleotides: TGTGCCAGTAGTACGACAACGACCCAAGAGACCCAGTACTTC. The full variable domain, with the rest looked up from reference TRBV19 and TRBJ2-5, is DGGITQSPKYLFRKEGQNVTLSCEQNLNHDAMYWYRQDPGQGLRLIYYSQIVNDFQKGDIAEGYSVSREKKESFPLTVTSAQKNPTAFYLCASSTTTTQETQYFGPGTRLLVL.

The chain carries TRBV5-1 and TRBJ2-6, with 7 bases matching TRBD1. CDR1 SGHRS and CDR2 YFSETQ come from the germline V gene. The CDR3 length is 17 residues. Trimming cost V 0 bases and J 0 bases; bases outside gene matches: 3. This CDR3 is CASSLDRGSSGANVLTF. The CDR3 DNA sequence: TGCGCCAGCAGCTTGGACAGGGGAAGCTCTGGGGCCAACGTCCTGACTTTC.

The rearrangement uses TRBV5-1 and TRBJ1-4; the D gene is possibly TRBD1 (5 bases). Trimming cost V 0 bases and J 3 bases, with 9 bases left between them. This CDR3 is 15 amino acids long. CDR1 and CDR2 from the germline V gene are SGHRS and YFSETQ. The CDR3 DNA is TGCGCCAGCAGCTTGGGTGGGGCGGCTAATGAAAAACTGTTTTTT. It yields the protein CASSLGGAANEKLFF.

The chain combines TRBV19 with TRBJ2-2, with 9 bases fitting TRBD1. V gave up 4 bases and J gave up 2 bases; unmatched junction bases: 5. Germline assignment: CDR1 LNHDA and CDR2 SQIVND (reference sequence). This CDR3 is built from 16 residues. The CDR3 here is CASSRDRGINTGELFF. Here the CDR3 DNA reads TGTGCCAGTAGTAGAGACAGGGGGATCAACACCGGGGAGCTGTTTTTT. Complete variable domain (other parts from reference TRBV19 and TRBJ2-2): DGGITQSPKYLFRKEGQNVTLSCEQNLNHDAMYWYRQDPGQGLRLIYYSQIVNDFQKGDIAEGYSVSREKKESFPLTVTSAQKNPTAFYLCASSRDRGINTGELFFGEGSRLTVL.

The chain employs TRBV11-1 and TRBJ1-1; D not certain. CDR1 is SGHAT, CDR2 FQDESV, per germline (reference sequence). Trimming removed 5 bases from V and 11 bases from J, with 15 bases in between. CDR3 length: 12 residues. The CDR3 here is CASSARPGEAFF. The CDR3 nucleotides are TGTGCCAGCAGCGCCCGCCCGGGTGAGGCTTTCTTT.

This clone was picked up a small number of times. The chain uses TRBV2 and TRBJ2-7, with D maybe TRBD1 (5 bases). There are 12 residues in the CDR3. Germline CDR1 and CDR2: SNHLY and FYNNEI. Trimming took 10 bases from V and 0 from J, leaving 10 bases between them. The CDR3 reads CATTDSSYEQYF. In DNA form, the CDR3 reads TGTGCCACCACCGACAGCTCCTACGAGCAGTACTTC.

The chain employs TRBV5-5 and TRBJ1-1, with a tentative D call TRBD1 (5 bases). The CDR3 has 14 amino acids. Trimming pared 0 bases from V and 1 base from J, leaving 7 bases between. Germline V lookup: CDR1 SGHKS, CDR2 YYEKEE (reference sequence). CDR3 in amino acids: CASSLDRSNTEAFF. The CDR3 DNA reads TGTGCCAGCAGCTTGGACAGGTCGAACACTGAAGCTTTCTTT.

The chain is built from TRBV7-9 and TRBJ1-1; D unresolved. CDR1 and CDR2 (germline): SEHNR, FQNEAQ (reference sequence). The CDR3 sequence is 13 residues long. Deletions cut 1 base from V and 1 base from J, with 4 bases between. Here the CDR3 DNA reads TGTGCCAGCAGCTTAGTCGGGAACACTGAAGCTTTCTTT. Protein: CASSLVGNTEAFF.

The chain uses TRBV4-1 and TRBJ1-2; D perhaps matches TRBD1 (5 bases). The germline V gene has CDR1 MGHRA and CDR2 YSYEKL. V was pared by 4 bases and J by 4 bases, with 10 bases between. CDR3 size: 13 residues. The CDR3 spells CASSRDRSYGYTF. DNA of the CDR3: TGCGCCAGCAGCCGTGACAGATCCTATGGCTACACCTTC.

The chain links TRBV28 to TRBJ2-3, with a possible D match to TRBD2 (7 bases). CDR1 and CDR2 (germline): MDHEN, SYDVKM. The CDR3 is made up of 16 amino acids. The germline V and J ends were trimmed by 5 bases and 2 bases, with 17 bases remaining between them. The CDR3 region has the DNA TGTGCCAGCAGTCCAAACGCGGGGGCGCTCACAGATACGCAGTATTTT. As protein: CASSPNAGALTDTQYF.

This chain uses TRBV28 with TRBJ1-3; tentative D call: TRBD1 (6 bases). This CDR3 is 14 amino acids long. Trimming shortened V by 2 bases and J by 2 bases, and 7 bases separated the two germline ends. Germline assignment: CDR1 MDHEN and CDR2 SYDVKM. This CDR3 reads CASSLAGAGNTIYF. The CDR3 coding sequence is TGTGCCAGCAGTTTAGCAGGGGCTGGAAACACCATATATTTT. The variable domain in full, completed from reference TRBV28 and TRBJ1-3, reads DVKVTQSSRYLVKRTGEKVFLECVQDMDHENMFWYRQDPGLGLRLIYFSYDVKMKEKGDIPEGYSVSREKKERFSLILESASTNQTSMYLCASSLAGAGNTIYFGEGSWLTVV.

This chain links TRBV29-1 with TRBJ1-5; D perhaps matches TRBD1 (6 bases). CDR3 length: 12 residues. The ends were cut back, 4 bases at V and 7 bases at J, with 11 bases in the middle. In germline, CDR1 is SQVTM, CDR2 ANQGSEA. CDR3 coding DNA: TGCAGCGTTGGGGGGGGCGGACAGCCCCAGCATTTT. Its protein product is CSVGGGGQPQHF.

There are a few counts of this clone. The genes are TRBV7-9 and TRBJ2-3; D unresolved. CDR1 is SEHNR, CDR2 FQNEAQ, per germline (reference sequence). The CDR3 is 16 residues long. Trimming left V 2 bases short and J 0 bases short, with 12 bases between. The chain's CDR3 is CASSLITGSSTDTQYF. The CDR3 bases are TGTGCCAGCAGCTTAATCACGGGTTCTAGCACAGATACGCAGTATTTT.

The chain has TRBV3-1 (or the pseudogene TRBV3-2) and TRBJ2-7; 7 bases fit TRBD1. There are 13 residues in the CDR3. Germline CDR1 and CDR2: LGHDT and YNNKEL (reference sequence). The J segment lost 7 bases and the V segment lost 0 bases, leaving 3 bases of the junction unmatched. The CDR3 spells CASSQEGGFEQYF. The DNA for the CDR3 is TGTGCCAGCAGCCAAGAAGGGGGCTTTGAGCAGTACTTC.

V and J are TRBV19 and TRBJ1-5; D gene unclear. The germline CDR1 and CDR2 sequences are LNHDA and SQIVND (reference sequence). The V end lost 1 base, the J end lost 3 bases, and 10 bases lay between the germline ends. CDR3 length equals 15 residues. The DNA of the CDR3 is TGTGCCAGTAGTATAGGGTTACTAGACAATCAGCCCCAGCATTTT. It codes for CASSIGLLDNQPQHF.